The 20 T cell receptor beta chains presented below share a single source sample, sequenced in a study of T cells after yellow fever vaccination. TCRdb used MiXCR to reprocess the 5' RACE reads, holding one entry per CDR3 protein. This sample has some 350,000 distinct CDR3 sequences, with 8.7% found just once. Sequenced here: PBMCs, sampled on the day of the first yellow fever vaccination. These receptors were taken from a man between 18 and 35 years old who received the YFV17D yellow fever vaccine.

This clonotype was seen just once. V gene TRBV5-5 combines with J gene TRBJ2-5; tentative D call: TRBD1 (6 bases). V was pared by 5 bases and J by 5 bases, with 13 bases between. The germline V gene encodes CDR1 SGHKS and CDR2 YYEKEE (reference sequence). This CDR3 comprises 13 residues. The DNA for the CDR3 is TGTGCCAGCAGTATACAGGGACCCGAGACCCAGTACTTC. Protein sequence: CASSIQGPETQYF.

The CDR3 here is CSARDGGSIDNEQFF. For the CDR3, the DNA is TGCAGTGCTAGAGATGGGGGTTCAATCGACAATGAGCAGTTCTTC. V usage is TRBV20-1 and J usage is TRBJ2-1; D is tentatively TRBD1 or TRBD2 (5 bases each). The V end lost 0 bases, the J end lost 5 bases, and 14 bases lay between the germline ends. CDR1 is DFQATT, CDR2 SNEGSKA, per germline (reference sequence). This CDR3 contains 15 residues.

This clonotype was seen more than once but under ten times. This chain joins TRBV7-6 and TRBJ1-1; D might be TRBD1 (6 bases). V was cut by 7 bases and J by 0 bases, with 12 bases left in between. Germline lookup yields CDR1 SGHVS and CDR2 FNYEAQ. The CDR3 spans 14 residues. The CDR3 DNA follows: TGTGCCAGCACCCGGGGGGGCATGAACACTGAAGCTTTCTTT. Translated, it gives CASTRGGMNTEAFF.

This clonotype turned up a few times. The chain employs TRBV7-9 and TRBJ1-1, with TRBD1 identical over 7 bases. The CDR3 covers 15 residues. In germline, CDR1 is SEHNR, CDR2 FQNEAQ (reference sequence). With V trimmed by 5 bases and J by 3 bases, 9 bases remained unmatched. For the CDR3, the DNA is TGTGCCAGCAGCCTACATCAGGGGGGGTACACTGAAGCTTTCTTT. Translation: CASSLHQGGYTEAFF.

A few counts support this clonotype. CDR3 loop: CASSELAGANTGELFF. CDR3 nucleotide sequence: TGTGCCAGCAGTGAACTAGCGGGCGCTAACACCGGGGAGCTGTTTTTT. The V gene is TRBV6-1, the J gene TRBJ2-2, with TRBD2 matching 8 bases. Germline V gene data show CDR1 as MNHNS and CDR2 as SASEGT. Trimming removed 2 bases from V and 2 bases from J; junction bases left unmatched: 4. This CDR3 contains 16 residues.

This clonotype was recorded at least ten times. The rearrangement joins TRBV7-8 to TRBJ2-3, with 11 bases that match TRBD1. V shed 5 bases, J shed 4 bases, and the junction held 5 bases outside the gene matches. The CDR3 sequence is 15 residues long. Germline lookup yields CDR1 SGHVS and CDR2 FQNEAQ. CDR3 sequence (DNA): TGTGCCAGCAGCCCGCAGGGACAGGGGGCAGATACGCAGTATTTT. Translating it yields CASSPQGQGADTQYF. The complete variable domain, with remaining parts taken from reference TRBV7-8 and TRBJ2-3, reads GAGVSQSPRYKVAKRGQDVALRCDPISGHVSLFWYQQALGQGPEFLTYFQNEAQLDKSGLPSDRFFAERPEGSVSTLKIQRTQQEDSAVYLCASSPQGQGADTQYFGPGTRLTVL.

This clonotype was recorded a few times. V gene TRBV10-1 combines with J gene TRBJ2-7, with D tentatively TRBD1 (6 bases). The CDR3 has 13 amino acids. The V and J ends lost 5 bases and 2 bases respectively, with 10 bases between them. From germline, CDR1 is WNHNN and CDR2 SYGVQD (reference sequence). The CDR3 nucleotides are TGCGCCAGCAGTCCGGGACACCCCTACGAGCAGTACTTC. This encodes CASSPGHPYEQYF.

In this sample, this clonotype turned up many times. The J gene is TRBJ2-2, the V gene TRBV6-4, with a possible D match to TRBD2 (6 bases). The CDR3 has 13 amino acids. The V end was cut by 3 bases, the J end by 4 bases, with 6 bases between. The germline gives CDR1 MRHNA, CDR2 SNTAGT. In nucleotides, the CDR3 is TGTGCCAGCAGTGAGACTAGCACCGGGGAGCTGTTTTTT. Protein sequence: CASSETSTGELFF.

This clonotype was detected ten times or more. DNA for the CDR3: TGCGCCAGCAGCTTCAATGGCCCGTATCAAGAGACCCAGTACTTC. Translation gives CASSFNGPYQETQYF. The genes are TRBV5-1 and TRBJ2-5; D gene ambiguous. Between the trimmed V and J ends, which lost 2 bases and 2 bases, there was a span of 13 bases. The CDR3 extends over 15 amino acids. Per germline, CDR1 SGHRS and CDR2 YFSETQ.

The chain links TRBV5-1 to TRBJ2-7; tentatively, D is TRBD1 (6 bases). The CDR3 length is 13 residues. Germline CDR1 and CDR2: SGHRS and YFSETQ. V lost 3 bases to trimming and J lost 3 bases, with 10 bases between them. CDR3: CASSWGQRYEQYF. Here the CDR3 DNA reads TGCGCCAGCAGCTGGGGACAACGCTACGAGCAGTACTTC.

Many counts were recorded for this clonotype. The genes are TRBV5-6 and TRBJ2-5; no clear D gene. The CDR3 spans 14 residues. With 2 bases removed from V and 7 bases from J, the gap between germline ends came to 15 bases. In germline, CDR1 is SGHDT, CDR2 YYEEEE. The CDR3 DNA reads TGTGCCAGCAGCTTAAATGGTGGGTCGGGGACCCAGTACTTC. Amino acids: CASSLNGGSGTQYF.

The chain combines TRBV28 with TRBJ1-2; the D is unclear. Trimming pared 2 bases from V and 5 bases from J, leaving 15 bases between. This CDR3 is 15 amino acids long. Germline assignment: CDR1 MDHEN and CDR2 SYDVKM. For the CDR3, the DNA is TGTGCCAGCAGTTTAATCGCGCAGCAAGAATATGGCTACACCTTC. This encodes CASSLIAQQEYGYTF.

This clonotype turned up a few times. The gene calls are TRBV7-9 and TRBJ2-3; 9 bases are a match to TRBD1. V was clipped by 4 bases and J by 4 bases; unmatched bases: 6. Germline V gives CDR1 SEHNR, CDR2 FQNEAQ (reference sequence). This CDR3 spans 15 amino acids. CDR3 nucleotide sequence: TGTGCCAGCAGCTCCGGGACAGGGTCGTCAGATACGCAGTATTTT. Translated: CASSSGTGSSDTQYF.

Only a few counts were recorded for this clonotype. The chain carries TRBV7-2 and TRBJ2-5; D gene uncertain. CDR1 SGHTA and CDR2 FQGNSA come from the germline V gene. This CDR3 contains 12 residues. V was cut by 8 bases and J by 2 bases, with 9 bases left in between. The CDR3 coding sequence is TGTGCCAGCCGCCCAGGACAAGAGACCCAGTACTTC. Protein product: CASRPGQETQYF.

This clonotype was detected many times. The chain has TRBV4-2 and TRBJ2-3, with D possibly TRBD1 on 5 matching bases. The V and J ends lost 0 bases and 0 bases respectively, with 16 bases between them. The CDR3 sequence is 18 residues long. Germline values: CDR1 LGHNA, CDR2 YNFKEQ. The CDR3 sequence: CASSQDRSRGSSTDTQYF. CDR3 nucleotide sequence: TGTGCCAGCAGCCAAGATAGGAGTAGGGGTAGTAGCACAGATACGCAGTATTTT.

This clonotype has more than one count but fewer than ten. This chain connects TRBV15 to TRBJ1-2; 10 positions agree with TRBD1. V lost 5 bases to trimming and J lost 8 bases; unmatched junction nucleotides: 20. Germline V gene sequence: CDR1 LNHNV, CDR2 YYDKDF (reference sequence). The CDR3 has 18 amino acids. In DNA, the CDR3 is TGTGCCACCAGCGGCTACCTCTGGAGGGGACAGGGGCTTTTGGGCTACACCTTC. Protein: CATSGYLWRGQGLLGYTF. Full variable domain (rest looked up from reference TRBV15 and TRBJ1-2): DAMVIQNPRYQVTQFGKPVTLSCSQTLNHNVMYWYQQKSSQAPKLLFHYYDKDFNNEADTPDNFQSRRPNTSFCFLDIRSPGLGDTAMYLCATSGYLWRGQGLLGYTFGSGTRLTVV.

This clonotype was detected ten times or more. This chain links TRBV7-2 with TRBJ1-5; unclear D gene. The V gene lost 1 base and the J gene lost 7 bases, with 5 bases spanning the gap. The CDR3 is made up of 12 amino acids. The V gene's germline CDR1 is SGHTA and CDR2 FQGNSA. CDR3 sequence (DNA): TGTGCCAGCAGCTTAGGGGTACAGCCCCAGCATTTT. Protein sequence: CASSLGVQPQHF.

This clonotype was observed a few times. This chain links TRBV5-6 with TRBJ2-7, with 9 bases lining up with TRBD2. V trimming: 5 bases; J trimming: 2 bases; junction bases outside the gene matches: 20. The CDR3 is 19 amino acids. In germline, CDR1 is SGHDT, CDR2 YYEEEE. In nucleotides, the CDR3 is TGTGCCAGCAGGGTGAGGGGACGCGCGGGGGGGCGACCCGCCTACGAGCAGTACTTC. Translating it yields CASRVRGRAGGRPAYEQYF. The full variable domain, its missing parts supplied by reference TRBV5-6 and TRBJ2-7, is DAGVTQSPTHLIKTRGQQVTLRCSPKSGHDTVSWYQQALGQGPQFIFQYYEEEERQRGNFPDRFSGHQFPNYSSELNVNALLLGDSALYLCASRVRGRAGGRPAYEQYFGPGTRLTVT.

This clonotype was counted at least ten times. This chain joins TRBV24-1 and TRBJ2-3; possibly TRBD1 for D (8 bases). The germline CDR1 and CDR2 sequences are KGHDR and SFDVKD. Deletions cut 6 bases from V and 5 bases from J, with 20 bases between. The CDR3 is made up of 16 amino acids. CDR3 sequence (DNA): TGTGCCACCAGTAGTGGGCGGCGGGGGACAGGAGATACGCAGTATTTT. It yields the protein CATSSGRRGTGDTQYF.

This clonotype was counted ten times or more. The rearrangement links TRBV12-3 or TRBV12-4 to TRBJ2-1; D is unclear. Deletions cut 3 bases from V and 6 bases from J, with 12 bases between. The CDR3 covers 14 residues. CDR3 protein: CASSFWADSNEQFF. CDR3 coding DNA: TGTGCCAGCAGTTTTTGGGCCGACTCCAATGAGCAGTTCTTC.